A single T cell receptor beta chain is shown here with its context. The data belong to a study of blood T cell repertoires in COVID-19. This CDR3 is 15 amino acids long. The trim removed 4 bases at V and 2 bases at J, leaving 3 bases unmatched. Germline-derived CDR1 and CDR2 are SGHRS and YFSETQ. In the study's own analysis: Nucleated cell counts were estimated from reference gene primer amplification. Some clones are missing from TCRdb's copy, which holds only in-frame ones; the method was immunoSEQ multiplex PCR. V and J calls and clone size are those listed in that table; D and trimming were worked out from the DNA. The table lists 150,000 to 200,000 clones, 82% of them singletons.

Input material: peripheral blood. The J gene is TRBJ2-2, the V gene TRBV5-1, with TRBD2 identical over 9 bases. This clonotype was sampled from a woman older than 75 with acute or convalescent COVID-19. The DNA for the CDR3 is TGCGCCAGCAGCCCGACTAGCGGAAACACCGGGGAGCTGTTTTTT. Its translation: CASSPTSGNTGELFF.